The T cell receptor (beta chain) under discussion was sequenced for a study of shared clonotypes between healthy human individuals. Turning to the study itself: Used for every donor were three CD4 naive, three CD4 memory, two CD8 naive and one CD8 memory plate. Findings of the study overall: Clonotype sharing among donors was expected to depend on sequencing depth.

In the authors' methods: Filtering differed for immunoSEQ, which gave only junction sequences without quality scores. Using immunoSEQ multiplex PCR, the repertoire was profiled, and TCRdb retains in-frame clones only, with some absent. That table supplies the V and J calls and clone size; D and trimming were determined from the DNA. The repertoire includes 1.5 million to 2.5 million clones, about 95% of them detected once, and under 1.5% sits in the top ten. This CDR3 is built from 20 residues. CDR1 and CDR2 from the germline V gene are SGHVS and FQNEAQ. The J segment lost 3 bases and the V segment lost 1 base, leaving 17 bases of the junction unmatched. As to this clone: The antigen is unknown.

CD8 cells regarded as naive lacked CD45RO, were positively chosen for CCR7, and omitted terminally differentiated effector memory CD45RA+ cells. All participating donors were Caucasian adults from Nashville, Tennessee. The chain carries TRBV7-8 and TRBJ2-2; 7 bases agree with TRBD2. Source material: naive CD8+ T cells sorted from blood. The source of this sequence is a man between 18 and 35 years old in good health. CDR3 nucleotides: TGTGCCAGCAGCTTAGATCCTCTAGCGGCCGAGAACGAAGACACCGGGGAGCTGTTTTTT. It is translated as CASSLDPLAAENEDTGELFF.